Listed below are T cell receptor beta chains from one sample, sequenced in a study of T cells in Graves' hyperthyroidism and ophthalmopathy. In TCRdb, the multiplex PCR reads were re-called with MiXCR into one record per CDR3 protein. The sample contains about 760,000 distinct CDR3 sequences, about 35% of which appear only once. The sample consisted of blood. The receptors were sampled from a woman in her thirties or forties with Graves' hyperthyroidism. Each CDR3 is given with its conserved first and last residue. Each record gives: V gene, J gene, D gene, clone size, CDR3 protein, CDR3 DNA. D genes are given only for firm matches. Expanded clones get a size class; other rows say once, few or many, or leave the size out.

V gene: TRBV4-2; J gene: TRBJ1-1; D gene: .; clone size: .; CDR3 protein: CASSLGSGSSTEAFF; CDR3 DNA: TGTGCCAGCAGCTTGGGGTCAGGGAGCAGCACTGAAGCTTTCTTT
V gene: TRBV29-1; J gene: TRBJ1-1; D gene: .; clone size: once; CDR3 protein: CSVERSGLGTGASF; CDR3 DNA: TGCAGCGTTGAAAGGTCAGGGTTGGGCACTGGAGCTTCCTTT
V gene: TRBV9; J gene: TRBJ1-2; D gene: TRBD1; clone size: .; CDR3 protein: CASSVGGTDNYGYTF; CDR3 DNA: TGTGCCAGCAGCGTAGGTGGGACAGATAACTATGGCTACACCTTC
V gene: TRBV24-1; J gene: TRBJ2-3; D gene: .; clone size: .; CDR3 protein: CATSEVQGSFGADTQYF; CDR3 DNA: TGTGCCACCAGTGAGGTCCAAGGCAGCTTTGGCGCAGATACGCAGTATTTT
V gene: TRBV10-3; J gene: TRBJ1-6; D gene: TRBD1; clone size: .; CDR3 protein: CAIQGVLNSPLHF; CDR3 DNA: TGTGCCATTCAGGGGGTCCTGAATTCACCCCTCCACTTT
V gene: TRBV9; J gene: TRBJ2-7; D gene: TRBD2; clone size: many; CDR3 protein: CASSRLAGDEQYF; CDR3 DNA: TGTGCCAGCAGCCGACTAGCGGGAGACGAGCAGTACTTC
V gene: TRBV10-3; J gene: TRBJ2-2; D gene: TRBD2; clone size: many; CDR3 protein: CASRRGLAGVTGELFF; CDR3 DNA: TGTGCCAGCAGGAGGGGACTAGCGGGAGTCACCGGGGAGCTGTTTTTT
V gene: TRBV29-1; J gene: TRBJ2-3; D gene: TRBD2; clone size: many; CDR3 protein: CSVVGGSDTQYF; CDR3 DNA: TGCAGCGTTGTGGGAGGGTCAGATACGCAGTATTTT
V gene: TRBV7-9; J gene: TRBJ1-6; D gene: .; clone size: many; CDR3 protein: CASSSPSYNSPLHF; CDR3 DNA: TGTGCCAGCAGCTCCCCGTCCTATAATTCACCCCTCCACTTT
V gene: TRBV14; J gene: TRBJ1-5; D gene: .; clone size: few; CDR3 protein: CASSQGNGYNQPQHF; CDR3 DNA: TGTGCCAGCAGCCAAGGCAACGGTTACAATCAGCCCCAGCATTTT
V gene: TRBV9; J gene: TRBJ1-1; D gene: .; clone size: .; CDR3 protein: CASSSRTSGEAFF; CDR3 DNA: TGTGCCAGCAGCTCCCGGACTAGCGGGGAGGCTTTCTTT
V gene: TRBV20-1; J gene: TRBJ1-4; D gene: .; clone size: many; CDR3 protein: CSAGGAAEKLFF; CDR3 DNA: TGCAGTGCCGGTGGGGCCGCGGAAAAACTGTTTTTT
V gene: TRBV10-2; J gene: TRBJ1-1; D gene: .; clone size: .; CDR3 protein: CASSLDRRGNTEAFF; CDR3 DNA: TGCGCCAGCAGTCTGGATCGCAGGGGGAACACTGAAGCTTTCTTT
V gene: TRBV6-2/TRBV6-3; J gene: TRBJ2-7; D gene: .; clone size: once; CDR3 protein: CASSPRITPAGEQYF; CDR3 DNA: TGTGCCAGCAGCCCTAGAATTACTCCAGCCGGAGAGCAGTACTTC
V gene: TRBV19; J gene: TRBJ1-6; D gene: TRBD1; clone size: .; CDR3 protein: CASKTGGRNSPLHF; CDR3 DNA: TGTGCCAGCAAGACAGGGGGAAGGAATTCACCCCTCCACTTT
V gene: TRBV10-3; J gene: TRBJ2-6; D gene: .; clone size: .; CDR3 protein: CAISGSTF; CDR3 DNA: TGTGCCATCAGTGGATCGACTTTC
V gene: TRBV18; J gene: TRBJ1-1; D gene: TRBD1; clone size: .; CDR3 protein: CASSPDRATEAFF; CDR3 DNA: TGTGCCAGCTCACCGGACAGGGCAACTGAAGCTTTCTTT
V gene: TRBV4-2; J gene: TRBJ2-7; D gene: .; clone size: .; CDR3 protein: CASSHRESETRYF; CDR3 DNA: TGTGCCAGCAGCCACCGGGAGTCGGAGACCCGGTACTTC
V gene: TRBV6-5; J gene: TRBJ1-3; D gene: .; clone size: many; CDR3 protein: CASRGRADGNTIYF; CDR3 DNA: TGTGCCAGCAGGGGCAGGGCAGACGGAAACACCATATATTTT
V gene: TRBV29-1; J gene: TRBJ1-2; D gene: .; clone size: many; CDR3 protein: CSAKHLRYGYTF; CDR3 DNA: TGCAGCGCTAAACACCTTCGCTATGGCTACACCTTC
V gene: TRBV11-2; J gene: TRBJ1-1; D gene: .; clone size: many; CDR3 protein: CASSRTPAAEAFF; CDR3 DNA: TGTGCCAGCAGCCGCACCCCGGCAGCAGAAGCTTTCTTT
V gene: TRBV6-2/TRBV6-3; J gene: TRBJ1-2; D gene: .; clone size: .; CDR3 protein: CASSYSILTVPDYTF; CDR3 DNA: TGTGCCAGCAGTTACTCGATATTGACGGTCCCAGACTACACCTTC
V gene: TRBV10-2; J gene: TRBJ2-2; D gene: .; clone size: many; CDR3 protein: CASNVANTGELFF; CDR3 DNA: TGCGCCAGCAACGTAGCGAACACCGGGGAGCTGTTTTTT
V gene: TRBV15; J gene: TRBJ2-7; D gene: TRBD2; clone size: .; CDR3 protein: CATSRAGDTRLAGVGEQYF; CDR3 DNA: TGTGCCACCAGCAGAGCTGGAGATACAAGACTAGCGGGAGTCGGCGAGCAGTACTTC
V gene: TRBV13; J gene: TRBJ2-7; D gene: TRBD2; clone size: .; CDR3 protein: CASSRGGTPGEQYF; CDR3 DNA: TGTGCCAGCAGCCGGGGGGGGACTCCCGGCGAGCAGTACTTC
V gene: TRBV4-3; J gene: TRBJ1-5; D gene: .; clone size: .; CDR3 protein: CASSPGAGIGQPQHF; CDR3 DNA: TGCGCCAGCAGCCCAGGGGCAGGGATTGGTCAGCCCCAGCATTTT
V gene: TRBV7-8; J gene: TRBJ1-3; D gene: .; clone size: many; CDR3 protein: CASSLAPGLSGNTIYF; CDR3 DNA: TGTGCCAGCAGCTTAGCCCCCGGCCTCTCTGGAAACACCATATATTTT
V gene: TRBV14; J gene: TRBJ2-7; D gene: TRBD2; clone size: few; CDR3 protein: CASSPTKIAGRYEQYF; CDR3 DNA: TGTGCCAGCAGCCCCACGAAAATAGCGGGACGCTACGAGCAGTACTTC
V gene: TRBV7-2; J gene: TRBJ1-1; D gene: TRBD1; clone size: many; CDR3 protein: CASSPRTGNTEAFF; CDR3 DNA: TGTGCCAGCAGCCCTAGGACAGGGAACACTGAAGCTTTCTTT
V gene: TRBV12-5; J gene: TRBJ2-5; D gene: .; clone size: .; CDR3 protein: CASGLRRDGQETQYF; CDR3 DNA: TGTGCTAGTGGTTTGCGGAGGGACGGCCAAGAGACCCAGTACTTC
V gene: TRBV7-2; J gene: TRBJ1-1; D gene: .; clone size: .; CDR3 protein: CASRSGGAMNTEAFF; CDR3 DNA: TGTGCCAGCAGGTCCGGGGGGGCGATGAACACTGAAGCTTTCTTT
V gene: TRBV20-1; J gene: TRBJ2-2; D gene: TRBD2; clone size: .; CDR3 protein: CSAKAGTIVGTGELFF; CDR3 DNA: TGCAGTGCTAAAGCCGGGACTATCGTCGGCACCGGGGAGCTGTTTTTT
V gene: TRBV13; J gene: TRBJ2-5; D gene: .; clone size: .; CDR3 protein: CASSLGAIETQYF; CDR3 DNA: TGTGCCAGCAGCTTAGGTGCGATCGAGACCCAGTACTTC
V gene: TRBV15; J gene: TRBJ1-3; D gene: .; clone size: .; CDR3 protein: CATSSQVEGNTIYF; CDR3 DNA: TGTGCCACCAGCAGCCAAGTGGAAGGAAACACCATATATTTT
V gene: TRBV24-1; J gene: TRBJ2-5; D gene: .; clone size: many; CDR3 protein: CATSDPGRSDTMGTQYF; CDR3 DNA: TGTGCCACCAGTGACCCGGGACGGTCTGATACTATGGGGACCCAGTACTTC
V gene: TRBV5-1; J gene: TRBJ2-7; D gene: TRBD1; clone size: few; CDR3 protein: CASSFDGQGVYEQYF; CDR3 DNA: TGCGCCAGCAGCTTCGATGGACAGGGGGTATACGAGCAGTACTTC
V gene: TRBV6-5; J gene: TRBJ2-2; D gene: .; clone size: .; CDR3 protein: CASSYLNAGELFF; CDR3 DNA: TGTGCCAGCAGTTACTTAAATGCTGGGGAGCTGTTTTTT
V gene: TRBV7-2; J gene: TRBJ1-2; D gene: .; clone size: .; CDR3 protein: CASSKMWGTLRGYTF; CDR3 DNA: TGTGCCAGCAGCAAGATGTGGGGTACCTTGCGTGGCTACACCTTC
V gene: TRBV5-1; J gene: TRBJ2-5; D gene: TRBD1; clone size: few; CDR3 protein: CASSLVMTGQETQYF; CDR3 DNA: TGCGCCAGCAGCTTGGTGATGACAGGGCAAGAGACCCAGTACTTC
V gene: TRBV4-1; J gene: TRBJ1-2; D gene: TRBD1; clone size: .; CDR3 protein: CASSRPGQGIGYTF; CDR3 DNA: TGCGCCAGCAGTCGGCCGGGACAGGGAATTGGCTACACCTTC
V gene: TRBV10-3; J gene: TRBJ1-2; D gene: TRBD1; clone size: .; CDR3 protein: CAISEKVDRDGGYGYTF; CDR3 DNA: TGTGCCATCAGTGAGAAAGTGGACAGGGACGGGGGGTATGGCTACACCTTC
V gene: TRBV12-3/TRBV12-4; J gene: TRBJ2-7; D gene: TRBD2; clone size: many; CDR3 protein: CASSQSSGGSSYEQYF; CDR3 DNA: TGTGCCAGCAGTCAATCTAGCGGGGGGAGCTCCTACGAGCAGTACTTC
V gene: TRBV5-6; J gene: TRBJ1-5; D gene: .; clone size: many; CDR3 protein: CASSLRGSNQPQHF; CDR3 DNA: TGTGCCAGCAGCTTAAGGGGTAGCAATCAGCCCCAGCATTTT
V gene: TRBV5-1; J gene: TRBJ2-7; D gene: TRBD2; clone size: .; CDR3 protein: CASSLFPSSGGYEQYF; CDR3 DNA: TGCGCCAGCAGCTTGTTTCCCAGTTCGGGGGGCTACGAGCAGTACTTC
V gene: TRBV7-8; J gene: TRBJ1-6; D gene: .; clone size: .; CDR3 protein: CASSTGPYNSPLHF; CDR3 DNA: TGTGCCAGCAGCACCGGGCCGTATAATTCACCCCTCCACTTT
V gene: TRBV5-1; J gene: TRBJ2-7; D gene: TRBD1; clone size: .; CDR3 protein: CASSLEQGASFRHEQYF; CDR3 DNA: TGCGCCAGCAGCTTGGAACAGGGGGCATCATTTCGCCACGAGCAGTACTTC
V gene: TRBV4-3; J gene: TRBJ1-2; D gene: .; clone size: many; CDR3 protein: CASSQDYGGSGYGYTF; CDR3 DNA: TGCGCCAGCAGCCAAGATTATGGGGGTTCGGGTTATGGCTACACCTTC
V gene: TRBV5-1; J gene: TRBJ1-2; D gene: .; clone size: .; CDR3 protein: CASSLGRQGPNYGYTF; CDR3 DNA: TGCGCCAGCAGCTTGGGTCGTCAAGGTCCCAACTATGGCTACACCTTC
V gene: TRBV6-5; J gene: TRBJ1-1; D gene: .; clone size: few; CDR3 protein: CASSYGQGNTEAFF; CDR3 DNA: TGTGCCAGCAGTTACGGGCAGGGCAACACTGAAGCTTTCTTT
V gene: TRBV2; J gene: TRBJ1-1; D gene: .; clone size: many; CDR3 protein: CASIRRTDTEAFF; CDR3 DNA: TGTGCCAGCATTCGCAGGACGGACACTGAAGCTTTCTTT
V gene: TRBV2; J gene: TRBJ1-3; D gene: .; clone size: .; CDR3 protein: CASSHGRAANSGNTIYF; CDR3 DNA: TGCGCCAGCAGCCATGGACGGGCCGCCAACTCTGGAAACACCATATATTTT
V gene: TRBV4-1; J gene: TRBJ2-7; D gene: TRBD2; clone size: .; CDR3 protein: CASSQEWGGLTYEQYF; CDR3 DNA: TGCGCCAGCAGCCAAGAATGGGGAGGGCTGACCTACGAGCAGTACTTC
V gene: TRBV25-1; J gene: TRBJ1-2; D gene: .; clone size: .; CDR3 protein: CASSAGTGKYGYTF; CDR3 DNA: TGTGCCAGCAGTGCAGGGACGGGGAAATATGGCTACACCTTC
V gene: TRBV19; J gene: TRBJ1-5; D gene: .; clone size: .; CDR3 protein: CASTLGKSSNQPQHF; CDR3 DNA: TGTGCCAGTACCTTGGGGAAAAGTAGCAATCAGCCCCAGCATTTT
V gene: TRBV9; J gene: TRBJ1-1; D gene: .; clone size: many; CDR3 protein: CASSAQTGNTEAFF; CDR3 DNA: TGTGCCAGCAGCGCGCAGACCGGGAACACTGAAGCTTTCTTT
V gene: TRBV4-2; J gene: TRBJ1-4; D gene: TRBD1; clone size: .; CDR3 protein: CASSSTGGLNEKLFF; CDR3 DNA: TGTGCCAGCAGCTCGACAGGGGGCCTTAATGAAAAACTGTTTTTT
V gene: TRBV14; J gene: TRBJ1-3; D gene: .; clone size: .; CDR3 protein: CASSQGTGRDTIYF; CDR3 DNA: TGTGCCAGCAGCCAAGGAACAGGGAGGGACACCATATATTTT
V gene: TRBV4-3; J gene: TRBJ1-2; D gene: .; clone size: many; CDR3 protein: CASSQGRDSSYGYTF; CDR3 DNA: TGCGCCAGCAGCCAAGGAAGAGACTCTTCCTATGGCTACACCTTC